The source of this T cell receptor beta chain is a study of T cell clonotyping in hematopoietic cell transplantation. General study points: Few recipient clonotypes overlapped donors; over 95% were de novo at given depth. CD4 and CD8 repertoire contributions could not be separated without sorting.

Note on this clone: Its antigen is not identified.

Here immunoSEQ multiplex PCR was the method, and the copy in TCRdb shows in-frame clones only, minus some. The table lists roughly 5,000 clones, roughly 89% of them singletons, with more than 25% in the top ten. Germline V gives CDR1 SGHVS, CDR2 FQNEAQ. The CDR3 totals 15 residues. V dropped 4 bases and J dropped 0; count of bases not matched to a gene: 6. The chain links TRBV7-8 to TRBJ2-7; TRBD2 matches 7 bases. This specimen consisted of peripheral blood mononuclear cells, obtained 100 days after allogeneic stem cell transplant. The clonotype was recovered from a male patient between 65 and 85 years old who had an allogeneic stem cell transplant from an unrelated donor, so T cells may come from the graft donor. Some clones in this sample may be carry-over from other donors' samples. For the CDR3, the DNA is TGTGCCAGCAGCTCCCAGGGCGGGAGCTCCTACGAGCAGTACTTC. It yields the protein CASSSQGGSSYEQYF.